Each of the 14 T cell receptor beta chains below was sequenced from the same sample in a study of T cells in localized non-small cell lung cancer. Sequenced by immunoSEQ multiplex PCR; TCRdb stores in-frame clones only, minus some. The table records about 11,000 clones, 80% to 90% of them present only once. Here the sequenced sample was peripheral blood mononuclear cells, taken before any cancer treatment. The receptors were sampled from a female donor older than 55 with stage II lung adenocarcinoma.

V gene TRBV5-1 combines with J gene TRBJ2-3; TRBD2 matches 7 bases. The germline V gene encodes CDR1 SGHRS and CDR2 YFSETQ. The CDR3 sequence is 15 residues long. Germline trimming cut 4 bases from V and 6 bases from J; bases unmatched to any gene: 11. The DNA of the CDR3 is TGCGCCAGCAGCCTACGGGACTACTTCAGGGATACGCAGTATTTT. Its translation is CASSLRDYFRDTQYF.

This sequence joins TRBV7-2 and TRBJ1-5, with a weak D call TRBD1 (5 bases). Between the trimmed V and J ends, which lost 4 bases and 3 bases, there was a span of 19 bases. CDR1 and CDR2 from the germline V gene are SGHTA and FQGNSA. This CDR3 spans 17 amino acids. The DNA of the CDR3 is TGTGCCAGCAGCTCCCGGGGGGGTCCTTTCTCCAATCAGCCCCAGCATTTT. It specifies CASSSRGGPFSNQPQHF.

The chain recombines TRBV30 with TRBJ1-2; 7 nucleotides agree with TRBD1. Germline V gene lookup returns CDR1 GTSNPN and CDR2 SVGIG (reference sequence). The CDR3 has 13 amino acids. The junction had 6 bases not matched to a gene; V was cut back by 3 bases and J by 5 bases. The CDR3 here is CAWRVGTAYGYTF. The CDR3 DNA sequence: TGTGCCTGGAGGGTGGGGACAGCGTATGGCTACACCTTC.

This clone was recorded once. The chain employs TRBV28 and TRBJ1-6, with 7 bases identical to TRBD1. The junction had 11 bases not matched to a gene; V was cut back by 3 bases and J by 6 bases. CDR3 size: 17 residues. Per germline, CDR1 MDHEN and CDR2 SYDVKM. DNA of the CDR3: TGTGCCAGCAGTTTCCGACTACAGGGGATTGCTAATTCACCCCTCCACTTT. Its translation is CASSFRLQGIANSPLHF.

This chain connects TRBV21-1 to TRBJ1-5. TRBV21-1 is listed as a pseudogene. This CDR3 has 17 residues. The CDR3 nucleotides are TGTGCCAGCAACAATCCGTCCCGGGACGGTCGCAATCAGCCCCAGCATTTT. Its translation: CASNNPSRDGRNQPQHF.

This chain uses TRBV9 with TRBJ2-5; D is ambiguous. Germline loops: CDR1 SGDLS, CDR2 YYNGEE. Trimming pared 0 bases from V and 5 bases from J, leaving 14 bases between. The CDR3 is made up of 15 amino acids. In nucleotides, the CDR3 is TGTGCCAGCAGCGTAGGGTCGGGTGTGGGTGAGACCCAGTACTTC. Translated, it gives CASSVGSGVGETQYF.

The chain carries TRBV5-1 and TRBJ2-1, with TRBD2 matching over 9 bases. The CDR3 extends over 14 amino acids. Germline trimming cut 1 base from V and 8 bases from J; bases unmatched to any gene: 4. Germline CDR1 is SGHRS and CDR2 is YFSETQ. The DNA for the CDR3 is TGCGCCAGCAGCTTGTACGCTAGCGGGGATGAGCAGTTCTTC. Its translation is CASSLYASGDEQFF.

The CDR3 DNA is TGTGCCAGCAGCCTAGCGGTCCAAGAGACCCAGTACTTC. Translating gives CASSLAVQETQYF. The chain recombines TRBV11-3 with TRBJ2-5; 7 nucleotides match TRBD2. Germline lookup yields CDR1 SGHNT and CDR2 YENEEA. V gave up 5 bases and J gave up 1 base; unmatched junction bases: 1. This CDR3 has 13 amino acids.

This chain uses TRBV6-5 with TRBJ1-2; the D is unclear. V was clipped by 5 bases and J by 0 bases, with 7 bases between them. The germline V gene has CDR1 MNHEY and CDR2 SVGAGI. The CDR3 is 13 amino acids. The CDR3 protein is CASSESSNYGYTF. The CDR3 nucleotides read TGTGCCAGCAGTGAGTCATCTAACTATGGCTACACCTTC.

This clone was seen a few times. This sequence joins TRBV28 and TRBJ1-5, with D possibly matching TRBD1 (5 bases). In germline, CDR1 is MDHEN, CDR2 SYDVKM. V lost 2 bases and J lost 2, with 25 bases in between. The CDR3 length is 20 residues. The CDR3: CASSLRRDSSTSRGNQPQHF. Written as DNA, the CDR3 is TGTGCCAGCAGTTTACGCAGGGACTCAAGCACAAGCAGAGGCAATCAGCCCCAGCATTTT.

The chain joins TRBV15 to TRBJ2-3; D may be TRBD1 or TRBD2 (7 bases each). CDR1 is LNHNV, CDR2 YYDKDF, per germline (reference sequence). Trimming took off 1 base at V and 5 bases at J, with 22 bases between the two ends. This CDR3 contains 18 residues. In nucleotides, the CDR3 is TGTGCCACCAGCAGAGCCCAGGGGGGGCAGGTCCTCAGAGATACGCAGTATTTT. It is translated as CATSRAQGGQVLRDTQYF.

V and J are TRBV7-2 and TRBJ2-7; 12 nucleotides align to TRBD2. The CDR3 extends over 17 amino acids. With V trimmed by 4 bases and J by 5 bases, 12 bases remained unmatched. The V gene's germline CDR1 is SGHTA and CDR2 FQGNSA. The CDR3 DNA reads TGTGCCAGCAGCTCCCACCTCCGACTAGCGGGAGCTCACGAGCAGTACTTC. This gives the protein CASSSHLRLAGAHEQYF.

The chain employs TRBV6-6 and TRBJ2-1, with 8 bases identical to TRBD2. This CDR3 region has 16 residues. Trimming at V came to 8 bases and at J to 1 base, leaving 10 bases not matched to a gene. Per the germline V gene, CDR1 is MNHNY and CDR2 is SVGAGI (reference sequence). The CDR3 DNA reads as TGTGCCAGCCGCCCATGGCGGGGGGCATCCTACAATGAGCAGTTCTTC. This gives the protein CASRPWRGASYNEQFF.

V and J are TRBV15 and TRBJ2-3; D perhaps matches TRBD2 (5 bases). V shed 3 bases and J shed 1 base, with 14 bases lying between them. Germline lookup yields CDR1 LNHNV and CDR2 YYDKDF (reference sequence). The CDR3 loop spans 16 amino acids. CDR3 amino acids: CATSSLLGAGTDTQYF. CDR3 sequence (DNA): TGTGCCACCAGCAGCCTTTTGGGAGCGGGCACAGATACGCAGTATTTT.